The 9 T cell receptor beta chains given below trace back to one sample, sequenced in a study of blood T cell repertoires in COVID-19. Assay used: immunoSEQ multiplex PCR; TCRdb lists only in-frame clones, some missing. The table has some 200,000 clones, around four fifths seen once. The sequenced sample was peripheral blood. The receptors stem from a woman at least 80 years old with active or convalescent COVID-19.

This clone has only a few counts. This chain connects TRBV6-2 or TRBV6-3 to TRBJ1-6; 9 nucleotides agree with TRBD1. This CDR3 is built from 14 residues. V shed 6 bases, J shed 9 bases, and the junction held 6 bases outside the gene matches. CDR1 is MNHEY, CDR2 SVGEGT, per germline. CDR3 nucleotide sequence: TGTGCCAGCAGCCTACAGGGGGCTAGTTCACCCCTCCACTTT. Translating gives CASSLQGASSPLHF.

The chain recombines TRBV6-5 with TRBJ1-3; weak D call: TRBD1 (6 bases). Germline values: CDR1 MNHEY, CDR2 SVGAGI. V shed 6 bases and J shed 4 bases, with 16 bases lying between them. The CDR3 has 15 residues. CDR3 sequence reads: CASSVAGVLGNTIYF. The DNA of the CDR3 is TGTGCCAGCAGCGTGGCAGGGGTGTTGGGAAACACCATATATTTT.

The genes are TRBV7-2 and TRBJ1-2, with D unresolved. The CDR3 has 13 residues. Germline lookup yields CDR1 SGHTA and CDR2 FQGNSA. The ends were cut back, 1 base at V and 4 bases at J, with 7 bases in the middle. CDR3 in DNA: TGTGCCAGCAGCTTAGACGGGTTCTATGGCTACACCTTC. Its protein is CASSLDGFYGYTF. The full variable domain, with the rest looked up from reference TRBV7-2 and TRBJ1-2, is GAGVSQSPSNKVTEKGKDVELRCDPISGHTALYWYRQSLGQGLEFLIYFQGNSAPDKSGLPSDRFSAERTGGSVSTLTIQRTQQEDSAVYLCASSLDGFYGYTFGSGTRLTVV.

This chain uses TRBV4-2 with TRBJ1-2; tentatively, D is TRBD1 (6 bases). The CDR3 spans 16 residues. Germline values: CDR1 LGHNA, CDR2 YNFKEQ. Trimming took 0 bases from V and 3 from J, leaving 14 bases between them. The DNA of the CDR3 is TGTGCCAGCAGCCAAGATTGGGGGGGCGCGGACTATGGCTACACCTTC. Its translation: CASSQDWGGADYGYTF.

This clone turned up a few times. V gene TRBV7-2 combines with J gene TRBJ2-5; a possible D gene is TRBD1 (5 bases). Trimming removed 3 bases at V and 0 bases at J, with 8 bases between. Germline V gene lookup returns CDR1 SGHTA and CDR2 FQGNSA. The CDR3 length is 14 residues. Written as DNA, the CDR3 is TGTGCCAGCAGCTTGGGGCAGTACCAAGAGACCCAGTACTTC. It codes for CASSLGQYQETQYF. Full variable domain (remainder filled in from reference TRBV7-2 and TRBJ2-5): GAGVSQSPSNKVTEKGKDVELRCDPISGHTALYWYRQSLGQGLEFLIYFQGNSAPDKSGLPSDRFSAERTGGSVSTLTIQRTQQEDSAVYLCASSLGQYQETQYFGPGTRLLVL.

This chain uses TRBV6-5 with TRBJ1-1; 7 bases line up with TRBD1. V trimming: 10 bases; J trimming: 3 bases; junction bases outside the gene matches: 5. Germline V gene lookup returns CDR1 MNHEY and CDR2 SVGAGI. The CDR3 extends over 12 amino acids. CDR3 residues: CANKGAYTEAFF. CDR3 bases: TGTGCCAACAAGGGGGCCTACACTGAAGCTTTCTTT.

The V call is TRBV3-1 (or the pseudogene TRBV3-2), the J call TRBJ1-3; D perhaps matches TRBD1 (5 bases). This CDR3 is built from 15 residues. V was trimmed by 4 bases and J by 1 base, leaving 11 bases between them. Germline values: CDR1 LGHDT, CDR2 YNNKEL (reference sequence). The CDR3 loop is CASSLPGGSGNTIYF. The CDR3 DNA follows: TGTGCCAGCAGCCTTCCGGGGGGATCTGGAAACACCATATATTTT.

On this clone: The junction departs from germline at one end; a sequencing error may be responsible. The chain couples TRBV7-2 to TRBJ2-7, with 8 bases identical to TRBD1. The CDR3 spans 14 residues. Germline CDR1 is SGHTA and CDR2 is FQGNSA. The chain's CDR3 is CASSLEAGGYEQYF. CDR3 bases: TGTGCCAGCAGCTTAGAGGCAGGGGGCTACGAACAGTACTTC.

This chain uses TRBV6-5 with TRBJ2-7; 8 bases fit TRBD1. J was trimmed by 3 bases and V by 6 bases; bases with no gene match: 7. The germline CDR1 and CDR2 sequences are MNHEY and SVGAGI. CDR3 length equals 14 residues. For the CDR3, the DNA is TGTGCCAGCAGAACTCAGGGGGCTGGCTACGAGCAGTACTTC. Its translation: CASRTQGAGYEQYF.